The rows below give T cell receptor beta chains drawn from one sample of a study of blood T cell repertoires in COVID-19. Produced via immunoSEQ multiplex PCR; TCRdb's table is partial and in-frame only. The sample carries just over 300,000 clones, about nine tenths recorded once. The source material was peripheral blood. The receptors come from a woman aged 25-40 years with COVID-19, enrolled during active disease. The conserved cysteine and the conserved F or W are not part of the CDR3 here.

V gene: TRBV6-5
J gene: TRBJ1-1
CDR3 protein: ASSYSGQIGNTEAF

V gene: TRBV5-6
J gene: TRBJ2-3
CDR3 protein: ASSSESTGTHIHTQY

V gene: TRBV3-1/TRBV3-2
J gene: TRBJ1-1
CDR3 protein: ASRGGTEAF

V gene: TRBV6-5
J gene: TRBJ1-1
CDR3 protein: ASKLTGEDTEAF

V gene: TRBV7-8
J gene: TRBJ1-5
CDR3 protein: ASSGKTGGRNQPQH

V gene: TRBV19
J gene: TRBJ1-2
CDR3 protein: ASSIYGGFDGYT

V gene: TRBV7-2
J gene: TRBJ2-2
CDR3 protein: ASSPILGPGELF

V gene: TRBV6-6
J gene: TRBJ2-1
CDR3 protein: ASSYMSYNEQF

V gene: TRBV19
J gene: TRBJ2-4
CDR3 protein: ASSDPGGAWIQY

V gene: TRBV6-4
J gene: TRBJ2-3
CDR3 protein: ASSDSSGGGDTQY

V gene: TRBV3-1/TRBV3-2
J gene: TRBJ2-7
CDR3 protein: ASSQGPGLVLFEQY

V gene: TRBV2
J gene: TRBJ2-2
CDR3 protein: ASSEAPQGAGTGELF

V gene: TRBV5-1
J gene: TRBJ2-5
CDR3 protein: ASSLEASRRGETQY

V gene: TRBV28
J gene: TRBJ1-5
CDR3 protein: ASSFGASNQPQH

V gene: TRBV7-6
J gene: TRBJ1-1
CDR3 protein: ASSGGKNTEAF

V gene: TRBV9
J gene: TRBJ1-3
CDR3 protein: ASSVDGVRGNTIY

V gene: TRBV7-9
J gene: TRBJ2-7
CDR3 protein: ASSPHSYEQY

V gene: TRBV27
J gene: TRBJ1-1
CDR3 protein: ASSLYFGVGTEAF

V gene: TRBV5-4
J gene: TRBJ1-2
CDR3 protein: ASSSGQETLYGYT

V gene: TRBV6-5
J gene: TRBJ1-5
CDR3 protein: ASRPDRSNQPQH

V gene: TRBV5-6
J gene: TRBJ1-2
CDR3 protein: ASSLVRGYDYGYT

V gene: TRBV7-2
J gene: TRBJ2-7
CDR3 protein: ASSLGSGTASEQY

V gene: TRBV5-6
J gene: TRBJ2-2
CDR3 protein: ASSQTAGGFGELF

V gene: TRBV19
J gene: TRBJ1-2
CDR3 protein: ASSIPSGPGYT

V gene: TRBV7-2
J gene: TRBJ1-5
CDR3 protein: ASSTGGVEQPQH

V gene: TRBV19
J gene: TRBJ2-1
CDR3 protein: ASNWGGNEQF

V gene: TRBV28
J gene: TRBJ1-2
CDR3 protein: ASSTDRNLGYGYT

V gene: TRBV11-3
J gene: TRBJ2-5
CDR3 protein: ASSLIRGATQY

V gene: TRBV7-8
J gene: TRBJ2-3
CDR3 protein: ASSLLSGGGSRTQY

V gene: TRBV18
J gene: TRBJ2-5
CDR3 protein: ASSPDAGLQETQY

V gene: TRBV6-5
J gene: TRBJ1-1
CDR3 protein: ASSPGDRGFAF

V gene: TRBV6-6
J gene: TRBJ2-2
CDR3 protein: ASSSTGVDGELF

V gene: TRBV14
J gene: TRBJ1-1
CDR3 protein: ASSQDRFGGAF

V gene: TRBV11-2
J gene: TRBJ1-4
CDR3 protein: ASSSGRLGEKLF

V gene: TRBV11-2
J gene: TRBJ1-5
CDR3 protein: ASSFGNNQPQH

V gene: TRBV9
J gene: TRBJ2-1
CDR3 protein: ASSVTSYGSYNEQF

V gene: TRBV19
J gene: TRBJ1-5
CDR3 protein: ASSITGLSNQPQH

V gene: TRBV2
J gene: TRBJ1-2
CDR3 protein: ASKGGTADGYT

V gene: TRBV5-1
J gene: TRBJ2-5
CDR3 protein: ASSLRQGETQY